There are a few counts of the clone carrying this TCR beta chain. Its target is unknown. V gave up 4 bases and J gave up 6 bases, with 13 bases separating them. CDR1 MNHEY and CDR2 SMNVEV come from the germline V gene (reference sequence). CDR3 size: 14 residues. This specimen comes from a study of beta chain features in type 1 diabetes. As for the study in general: Healthy donors and patients had similar age, gender and cell yields.

Study-wide findings and caveats: Type 1 diabetes patients had TCRB CDR3s that were shorter (moderately but significantly so) in all four CD4+ subsets.

Every isolated RNA sample was fully reverse transcribed, so sequencing captured expressed TCRB transcripts. The repertoire was sequenced with immunoSEQ multiplex PCR; TCRdb's copy has only in-frame clones and lacks some. The sample shows around 250,000 clones, around 15% of them seen only once. The source is a man aged 30-40 years with type 1 diabetes. Material for sequencing was naive CD4+ T cells from blood. The V gene is TRBV27, the J gene TRBJ1-5; TRBD1 might be the D (5 bases). The CDR3 coding sequence is TGTGCCAGCAGTTCACCAGGGTTAGGTCAGCCCCAGCATTTT. Translating it yields CASSSPGLGQPQHF.